This T cell receptor beta chain was sequenced in a study of T-cell reconstitution after alpha-beta-depleted transplantation in children. This clonotype was found many times. A library of TCRbeta sequences, prepared with unique molecular identifiers, was generated. From the PCR reads, TCRdb called clonotypes with MiXCR, one entry per CDR3 protein. The table records about 610,000 distinct CDR3 sequences, about 11% of them present only once. This sequence originates from a human donor who donated a stem cell graft to a child with acute myeloid leukemia. The input for sequencing was PBMCs from the stem cell graft donor, taken from the stem cell graft.

CDR3: CASSFPGGTEAFF. The CDR3 bases are TGTGCCAGCAGCTTCCCCGGGGGGACTGAAGCTTTCTTT. The rearrangement joins TRBV28 to TRBJ1-1; perhaps TRBD1 as D (5 bases). V lost 6 bases, J lost 5 bases, and 13 bases lay in between. This CDR3 has 13 residues. Germline CDR1 is MDHEN and CDR2 is SYDVKM.